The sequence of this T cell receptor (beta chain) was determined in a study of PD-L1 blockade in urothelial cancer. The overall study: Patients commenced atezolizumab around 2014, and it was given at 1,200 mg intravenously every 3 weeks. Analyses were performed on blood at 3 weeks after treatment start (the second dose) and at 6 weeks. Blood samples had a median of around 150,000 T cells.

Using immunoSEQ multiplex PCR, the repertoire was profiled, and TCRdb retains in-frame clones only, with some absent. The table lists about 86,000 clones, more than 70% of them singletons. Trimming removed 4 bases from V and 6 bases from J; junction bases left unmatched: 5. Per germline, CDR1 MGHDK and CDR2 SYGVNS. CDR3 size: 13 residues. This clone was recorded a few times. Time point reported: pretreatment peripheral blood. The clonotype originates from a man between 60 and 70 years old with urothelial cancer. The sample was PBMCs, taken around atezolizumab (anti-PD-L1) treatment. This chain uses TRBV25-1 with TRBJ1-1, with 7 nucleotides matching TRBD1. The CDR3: CASSAYQGAEAFF. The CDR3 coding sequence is TGTGCCAGCAGTGCTTATCAGGGGGCTGAAGCTTTCTTT. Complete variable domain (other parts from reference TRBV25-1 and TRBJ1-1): EADIYQTPRYLVIGTGKKITLECSQTMGHDKMYWYQQDPGMELHLIHYSYGVNSTEKGDLSSESTVSRIRTEHFPLTLESARPSHTSQYLCASSAYQGAEAFFGQGTRLTVV.